Listed below are T cell receptor beta chains from one sample, sequenced in a study of cytomegalovirus exposure and HLA in healthy donors. Clones were sequenced by immunoSEQ multiplex PCR, and TCRdb holds only the in-frame ones, with some missing. The table has some 170,000 clones, roughly 79% seen once. Sequenced: PBMCs. Every receptor here comes from a man between 18 and 35 years old in good health and CMV-seropositive. Each CDR3 is given with its conserved first and last residue. Fields, in order: D gene, clone size, V gene, J gene, CDR3 DNA, CDR3 protein. A D gene is named only where the DNA matches it firmly. The size entry is marked missing in some rows and otherwise reads once, few, many or a size class.

D: -; size: -; V: TRBV5-1; J: TRBJ1-2; DNA: TGCGCCAGCAGCCTGACTCACGAGGAGGGCTACACCTTC; CDR3: CASSLTHEEGYTF
D: -; size: few; V: TRBV5-1; J: TRBJ2-7; DNA: TGCGCCAGCAGCCAGGGGAACGTACCATCCTACGAGCAGTACTTC; CDR3: CASSQGNVPSYEQYF
D: TRBD1; size: -; V: TRBV28; J: TRBJ1-2; DNA: TGTGCCAGCAGTTGGAAACCGGGACAGGGAGGATATGGCTACACCTTC; CDR3: CASSWKPGQGGYGYTF
D: -; size: few; V: TRBV2; J: TRBJ1-2; DNA: TGTGCCAGCAGTGAAAGGGAGGGCGCACTTAGCTATGGCTACACCTTC; CDR3: CASSEREGALSYGYTF
D: TRBD1; size: -; V: TRBV7-3; J: TRBJ2-1; DNA: TGTGCCAGCGCAGGGGGCTCCTACAATGAGCAGTTCTTC; CDR3: CASAGGSYNEQFF
D: -; size: -; V: TRBV14; J: TRBJ2-7; DNA: TGTGCCAGCAGCCAAGTTGGGGGGGCCGTGGGGCAGTACTTC; CDR3: CASSQVGGAVGQYF
D: -; size: -; V: TRBV5-4; J: TRBJ1-2; DNA: TGTGCCAGCAGCCCAAAGACAGCACCAACTAACTATGGCTACACCTTC; CDR3: CASSPKTAPTNYGYTF
D: -; size: -; V: TRBV25-1; J: TRBJ1-3; DNA: TGTGCCAGCCCCCGGGTCAACTCTGGAAACACCATATATTTT; CDR3: CASPRVNSGNTIYF
D: -; size: -; V: TRBV2; J: TRBJ1-5; DNA: TGTGCCAGCAGTGAAACAGGCTATCAGCCCCAGCATTTT; CDR3: CASSETGYQPQHF
D: -; size: -; V: TRBV2; J: TRBJ1-2; DNA: TGTGCCAGCAGCTTGGGGGGGGCTAACTATGGCTACACCTTC; CDR3: CASSLGGANYGYTF
D: -; size: -; V: TRBV6-5; J: TRBJ1-4; DNA: TGTGCCAGCAGTTCCGGATCGAGGGCTAATGAAAAACTGTTTTTT; CDR3: CASSSGSRANEKLFF
D: TRBD1; size: -; V: TRBV6-1; J: TRBJ2-7; DNA: TGTGCCAGCAGTGAACCGACAGGGTGGCCCTACGAGCAGTACTTC; CDR3: CASSEPTGWPYEQYF
D: -; size: -; V: TRBV5-1; J: TRBJ2-7; DNA: TGCGCCAGCAGACCCCAGGGGGGCTACGAGCAGTACTTC; CDR3: CASRPQGGYEQYF
D: -; size: -; V: TRBV4-3; J: TRBJ1-2; DNA: TGCGCCAGCAGCCAAGACAGGTGGGCCTATGGCTACACCTTC; CDR3: CASSQDRWAYGYTF
D: -; size: -; V: TRBV6-1; J: TRBJ1-2; DNA: TGTGCCAGCAGCTATCGCGGCGGGGATGGCTACACCTTC; CDR3: CASSYRGGDGYTF
D: TRBD1; size: -; V: TRBV10-3; J: TRBJ1-1; DNA: TGTGCCATCAGTCCCTGGGACAGGGGGGAAGCTTTCTTT; CDR3: CAISPWDRGEAFF
D: -; size: once; V: TRBV29-1; J: TRBJ1-1; DNA: TGCAGCGTTGAAACAGGCTTGAACACTGAAGCTTTCTTT; CDR3: CSVETGLNTEAFF
D: TRBD2; size: few; V: TRBV4-3; J: TRBJ2-1; DNA: TGCGCCAGCAGCCAAGATAGGGCGGGAGTGGCCTACAATGAGCAGTTCTTC; CDR3: CASSQDRAGVAYNEQFF
D: TRBD1; size: -; V: TRBV7-9; J: TRBJ1-1; DNA: TGTGCCAGCACCGCCAGACAGGGGGCGGGGATGAACACTGAAGCTTTCTTT; CDR3: CASTARQGAGMNTEAFF
D: TRBD1; size: -; V: TRBV30; J: TRBJ1-2; DNA: TGTGCCTGGAGTATAAACACAGGGGGAGGGTATGGCTACACCTTC; CDR3: CAWSINTGGGYGYTF
D: TRBD1; size: -; V: TRBV18; J: TRBJ1-1; DNA: TGTGCCAGCTCACGCCCCGGGACAGCAAACACTGAAGCTTTCTTT; CDR3: CASSRPGTANTEAFF
D: -; size: -; V: TRBV9; J: TRBJ2-7; DNA: TGTGCCAGCAGCGTAGGAGTCTACGAGCAGTACTTC; CDR3: CASSVGVYEQYF
D: TRBD1; size: -; V: TRBV19; J: TRBJ2-7; DNA: TGTGCCACCATGGACAGGGACGAGCAGTACTTC; CDR3: CATMDRDEQYF
D: TRBD1; size: -; V: TRBV28; J: TRBJ2-1; DNA: TGTGCCAGCGGACAGGGGAAGGGTGAGCAGTTCTTC; CDR3: CASGQGKGEQFF
D: -; size: -; V: TRBV21-1; J: TRBJ2-7; DNA: TGTGCCAGCATTTCCACGGTGTCCTACGAGCAGTACTTC; CDR3: CASISTVSYEQYF
D: -; size: -; V: TRBV28; J: TRBJ2-7; DNA: TGTGCCAGCAGTCGGAGAGAGCAGTACTTC; CDR3: CASSRREQYF
D: TRBD2; size: once; V: TRBV28; J: TRBJ2-7; DNA: TGTGCCAGCAGTTATAGCGGGAGGTCCTACGAGCAGTACTTC; CDR3: CASSYSGRSYEQYF
D: -; size: -; V: TRBV30; J: TRBJ2-6; DNA: TGTGCCTGGAGTTCGGGGAACTCCGGGGCCAACGTCCTGACTTTC; CDR3: CAWSSGNSGANVLTF
D: TRBD1; size: -; V: TRBV7-9; J: TRBJ2-6; DNA: TGTGCAGGCCAGGGGGTGGCCAACGTCCTGACTTTC; CDR3: CAGQGVANVLTF
D: -; size: once; V: TRBV7-9; J: TRBJ1-1; DNA: TGTGCCAGCAGCTTACAGGGACTGGCGAACACTGAAGCTTTCTTT; CDR3: CASSLQGLANTEAFF
D: TRBD1; size: -; V: TRBV6-1; J: TRBJ2-4; DNA: TGTGCCAGCAGGGGAGGACAGGGGGCCAAAAACATTCAGTACTTC; CDR3: CASRGGQGAKNIQYF
D: -; size: -; V: TRBV4-1; J: TRBJ2-7; DNA: TGCGCCAGCAGCCAAGCGAGGGCAGGATTCCTGGCCCCCGAGCAGTACTTC; CDR3: CASSQARAGFLAPEQYF
D: TRBD2; size: -; V: TRBV7-6; J: TRBJ2-2; DNA: TGTGCCAGCAGCAACCGGCGAGCGGGGGATGGAATCGGGGAGCTGTTTTTT; CDR3: CASSNRRAGDGIGELFF
D: TRBD2; size: once; V: TRBV15; J: TRBJ2-2; DNA: TGTGCCACCAGGAGTCCTACTAGCGGGAGTGGGTACGGGGAGCTGTTTTTT; CDR3: CATRSPTSGSGYGELFF
D: TRBD1; size: -; V: TRBV19; J: TRBJ2-7; DNA: TGTGCCAGTAGTATCGGACAGGGGGGGTACGAGCAGTACTTC; CDR3: CASSIGQGGYEQYF
D: -; size: -; V: TRBV4-3; J: TRBJ1-1; DNA: TGCGCCAGCAGCCAAGCCTACATCATGGGGGGGACTGAAGCTTTCTTT; CDR3: CASSQAYIMGGTEAFF
D: -; size: -; V: TRBV5-1; J: TRBJ1-2; DNA: TGCGCCAGCAGCTTGGGGGCCGCTTATGGCTACACCTTC; CDR3: CASSLGAAYGYTF
D: -; size: -; V: TRBV14; J: TRBJ2-7; DNA: TGTGCCAGCAGCCGATACAGGGCTGGCGAGCAGTACTTC; CDR3: CASSRYRAGEQYF
D: -; size: few; V: TRBV11-1; J: TRBJ2-7; DNA: TGTGCCAGCAGCCAAGGCAGGGACTACGAGCAGTACTTC; CDR3: CASSQGRDYEQYF
D: -; size: few; V: TRBV21-1; J: TRBJ1-3; DNA: TGTGCCAGCAGCAACTTTGACAGCCCCAATGACAACACCATATATTTT; CDR3: CASSNFDSPNDNTIYF
D: TRBD2; size: -; V: TRBV6-1; J: TRBJ2-1; DNA: TGTGCCAGCACTGGCGGGGGAAGATTGCAAGAGCAGTTCTTC; CDR3: CASTGGGRLQEQFF
D: TRBD1; size: -; V: TRBV5-8; J: TRBJ1-2; DNA: TGTGCCAGCAGCCCCGGGACAGGGGGCTTCTATGGCTACACCTTC; CDR3: CASSPGTGGFYGYTF
D: -; size: -; V: TRBV27; J: TRBJ1-2; DNA: TGTGCCAGCAGTACCCGCGGAGGGTGGGGCTACACCTTC; CDR3: CASSTRGGWGYTF
D: TRBD2; size: -; V: TRBV5-1; J: TRBJ2-2; DNA: TGCGCCAGCAGCTTGGTGGTAGCGGGAGGGACCGGGGAGCTGTTTTTT; CDR3: CASSLVVAGGTGELFF
D: TRBD2; size: once; V: TRBV28; J: TRBJ2-5; DNA: TGTGCCAGCAGTTTAGCGGTAGCGGGAGAGCGAGAGACCCAGTACTTC; CDR3: CASSLAVAGERETQYF
D: -; size: -; V: TRBV4-2; J: TRBJ1-2; DNA: TGTGCCAGCAGCGTGGACATAATGAACTATGGCTACACCTTC; CDR3: CASSVDIMNYGYTF
D: TRBD1; size: -; V: TRBV5-4; J: TRBJ2-7; DNA: TGTGCCAGCAGCCGACGACAGGGCAACTCCTACGAGCAGTACTTC; CDR3: CASSRRQGNSYEQYF
D: TRBD1; size: -; V: TRBV27; J: TRBJ1-4; DNA: TGTGCCAGCAGTTTGGACAGGGACGAAGCAAAACTGTTTTTT; CDR3: CASSLDRDEAKLFF
D: TRBD1; size: -; V: TRBV6-5; J: TRBJ1-5; DNA: TGTGCCAGCAGGCAGGGGGCGGGTCAGCCCCAGCATTTT; CDR3: CASRQGAGQPQHF
D: TRBD1; size: few; V: TRBV5-5; J: TRBJ1-5; DNA: TGTGCCAGCAGCGTGGGCCGACAGGGGCCATACGGCAATCAGCCCCAGCATTTT; CDR3: CASSVGRQGPYGNQPQHF